These 28 T cell receptor beta chains came from one sample sequenced in a study of OX40 agonist ivuxolimab in advanced cancers. Data came from immunoSEQ multiplex PCR; TCRdb stores just in-frame clones and leaves some out. The sample lists about 52,000 clones; 85% to 95% were seen once. The sequenced sample was CD4+ or CD8+ T cells sorted from blood, obtained in a trial of the OX40 agonist ivuxolimab. These TCRs come from an adult with an advanced solid tumor such as melanoma, head and neck, liver or kidney cancer.

The chain is built from TRBV10-2 and TRBJ1-2, with D hard to call. Trimming removed 7 bases at V and 3 bases at J, with 9 bases between. Germline CDR1 and CDR2: WSHSY and SAAADI. The CDR3 is 12 amino acids. CDR3 coding DNA: TGCGCCAGCACGGACGGAGACTATGGCTACACCTTC. Translation: CASTDGDYGYTF.

The chain recombines TRBV2 with TRBJ2-7, with D perhaps TRBD2 (6 bases). Germline values: CDR1 SNHLY, CDR2 FYNNEI. Trimming stripped 1 base from V and 0 bases from J, with 10 bases between. The CDR3 runs to 15 residues. CDR3 sequence reads: CASSEGLANSYEQYF. CDR3 DNA: TGTGCCAGCAGTGAAGGGCTAGCGAACTCCTACGAGCAGTACTTC.

The rearrangement joins TRBV5-4 to TRBJ2-2; 9 bases line up with TRBD2. V lost 0 bases to trimming and J lost 6 bases; unmatched junction nucleotides: 3. The CDR3 extends over 15 amino acids. Germline loops: CDR1 SGHNT, CDR2 YYREEE (reference sequence). The CDR3 coding sequence is TGTGCCAGCAGCTTGGGTAGCGGGAGCGCCGGGGAGCTGTTTTTT. It codes for CASSLGSGSAGELFF.

Only one count was recorded for this clone. The J gene is TRBJ1-1, the V gene TRBV5-5; possible D gene TRBD1, 5 bases. The CDR3 totals 14 residues. The V and J ends lost 3 bases and 8 bases respectively, with 17 bases between them. The germline V gene has CDR1 SGHKS and CDR2 YYEKEE (reference sequence). This CDR3 is CASSYYQGYMEAFF. The CDR3 DNA reads as TGTGCCAGCAGCTACTACCAGGGTTACATGGAAGCTTTCTTT.

CDR3 loop: CASSQGLATETQYF. DNA for the CDR3: TGCGCCAGCAGCCAAGGACTAGCTACAGAGACCCAGTACTTC. The V gene is TRBV4-3, the J gene TRBJ2-5; the match to TRBD2 covers 7 bases. The germline V gene encodes CDR1 LGHNA and CDR2 YSLEER. V lost 1 base, J lost 4 bases, and 3 bases stayed unmatched. CDR3 size: 14 residues.

DNA of the CDR3: TGCGCCAGCAGTGAGGACCGGGCTTCCCTAAGCACAGATACGCAGTATTTT. This codes for CASSEDRASLSTDTQYF. The chain combines TRBV10-2 with TRBJ2-3, with D hard to call. Trimming pared 2 bases from V and 0 bases from J, leaving 15 bases between. The CDR3 is 17 residues long. Germline V CDR1 and CDR2: WSHSY, SAAADI.

The rearrangement links TRBV29-1 to TRBJ2-1; possible D gene TRBD2, 7 bases. The V end was cut by 8 bases, the J end by 5 bases, with 13 bases between. Looked up from germline, CDR1 is SQVTM and CDR2 is ANQGSEA. This CDR3 region has 12 residues. CDR3 amino acids: CSFWGGHNEQFF. In DNA form, the CDR3 reads TGCAGCTTTTGGGGGGGGCACAATGAGCAGTTCTTC.

The V and J genes are TRBV10-3 and TRBJ1-4; 9 bases map to TRBD1. Germline V gene data show CDR1 as ENHRY and CDR2 as SYGVKD. Trimming took 2 bases from V and 4 from J; bases not matched to a gene: 5. The CDR3 has 16 amino acids. The CDR3 loop reads CAISEPGQGNNEKLFF. The CDR3 coding sequence is TGTGCCATCAGTGAGCCGGGACAGGGAAATAATGAAAAACTGTTTTTT.

This chain joins TRBV2 and TRBJ2-3, with D hard to call. The germline gives CDR1 SNHLY, CDR2 FYNNEI. Between the trimmed V and J ends, which lost 7 bases and 2 bases, there was a span of 7 bases. The CDR3 sequence is 12 residues long. CDR3 loop: CASTRFTDTQYF. The CDR3 region has the DNA TGTGCCAGCACCCGGTTCACAGATACGCAGTATTTT.

J is TRBJ2-7 and V is TRBV6-1; D ambiguous. Germline CDR1 is MNHNS and CDR2 is SASEGT. This CDR3 has 11 amino acids. Trimming took 4 bases from V and 6 from J, leaving 7 bases between them. CDR3 region: CASSGSREQYF. As DNA, the CDR3 is TGTGCCAGCAGTGGGAGTCGCGAGCAGTACTTC.

The V call is TRBV4-1, the J call TRBJ2-7, with 8 positions matching TRBD1. Germline assignment: CDR1 MGHRA and CDR2 YSYEKL. The CDR3 is 16 amino acids. Trimming took 0 bases from V and 2 from J; bases not matched to a gene: 6. CDR3 sequence reads: CASSQEGQALAYEQYF. The CDR3 bases are TGCGCCAGCAGCCAAGAGGGACAGGCCCTTGCCTACGAGCAGTACTTC.

The chain recombines TRBV28 with TRBJ2-7; the D gene is possibly TRBD2 (9 bases). V lost 7 bases and J 2 bases, leaving 24 bases between the germline ends. Germline V CDR1 and CDR2: MDHEN, SYDVKM. The CDR3 has 17 amino acids. The CDR3 loop reads CASIPDRALAGTYEQYF. The CDR3 DNA reads as TGTGCCAGCATCCCGGACAGGGCCCTAGCGGGGACCTACGAGCAGTACTTC.

The genes are TRBV10-3 and TRBJ2-2; TRBD2 is a possible D gene (6 bases). The CDR3 loop spans 14 amino acids. Germline loops: CDR1 ENHRY, CDR2 SYGVKD. Trimming cost V 10 bases and J 2 bases, with 14 bases left between them. Written as DNA, the CDR3 is TGTGCCACCACCGGGACTCAAAACACCGGGGAGCTGTTTTTT. This sequence encodes CATTGTQNTGELFF.

This clone was counted once. This chain joins TRBV6-6 and TRBJ2-5; D call uncertain. The germline V gene encodes CDR1 MNHNY and CDR2 SVGAGI (reference sequence). With 5 bases removed from V and 4 bases from J, the gap between germline ends came to 8 bases. The length of the CDR3 is 12 residues. For the CDR3, the DNA is TGTGCCAGCAGTGTCCCCCCAGAGACCCAGTACTTC. It codes for CASSVPPETQYF.

The chain couples TRBV28 to TRBJ2-5; TRBD1 matches 10 bases. This CDR3 comprises 16 residues. The V segment lost 1 base and the J segment 5 bases; nucleotides outside the gene matches: 7. CDR1 and CDR2 (germline): MDHEN, SYDVKM. CDR3 sequence: CASSLLPGQGIETQYF. The CDR3 coding sequence is TGTGCCAGCAGTTTATTACCGGGACAGGGGATCGAGACCCAGTACTTC.

The chain uses TRBV19 and TRBJ2-1, with D unresolved. The length of the CDR3 is 15 residues. V was cut by 0 bases and J by 3 bases, with 9 bases left in between. Per germline, CDR1 LNHDA and CDR2 SQIVND (reference sequence). CDR3 sequence (DNA): TGTGCCAGTAGTATAGAAGGCTCATACTACAATGAGCAGTTCTTC. Translating it yields CASSIEGSYYNEQFF.

The chain combines TRBV4-1 with TRBJ1-1, with a possible D match to TRBD1 (5 bases). Germline V gives CDR1 MGHRA, CDR2 YSYEKL. V was shortened by 2 bases and J by 0 bases, with 13 bases between the two germline ends. There are 16 residues in the CDR3. This CDR3 is CASSQYQGTMNTEAFF. CDR3 sequence (DNA): TGCGCCAGCAGCCAATACCAGGGAACCATGAACACTGAAGCTTTCTTT.

This chain links TRBV28 with TRBJ2-2, with D perhaps TRBD2 (6 bases). The CDR3 is 16 amino acids. V gave up 6 bases and J gave up 0 bases, with 14 bases separating them. CDR1 is MDHEN and CDR2 is SYDVKM in the germline V gene. CDR3 sequence (DNA): TGTGCCAGCAGCCTCCCGAGCGGGTCGAACACCGGGGAGCTGTTTTTT. Protein product: CASSLPSGSNTGELFF.

The chain's CDR3 is CASKRFGDRGDEQYF. The CDR3, as DNA: TGCGCCAGCAAGAGGTTTGGGGACAGGGGCGACGAGCAGTACTTC. This chain uses TRBV10-2 with TRBJ2-7, with TRBD1 matching 10 bases. The V gene's germline CDR1 is WSHSY and CDR2 SAAADI. The CDR3 is 15 amino acids. With V trimmed by 7 bases and J by 5 bases, 11 bases remained unmatched.

V is TRBV30 and J is TRBJ2-5; 7 nucleotides agree with TRBD2. The germline CDR1 and CDR2 sequences are GTSNPN and SVGIG (reference sequence). V lost 3 bases to trimming and J lost 8 bases; unmatched junction nucleotides: 0. This CDR3 is built from 10 residues. This chain's CDR3 is CAWRAGTQYF. Written as DNA, the CDR3 is TGTGCCTGGAGAGCGGGAACCCAGTACTTC.

This chain connects TRBV2 to TRBJ1-6; 8 bases map to TRBD1. CDR3 length equals 12 residues. V gave up 7 bases and J gave up 9 bases; unmatched junction bases: 2. From germline, CDR1 is SNHLY and CDR2 FYNNEI. The CDR3 DNA follows: TGTGCCAGCACAGGGGGCGGTTCACCCCTCCACTTT. It specifies CASTGGGSPLHF. Looking up the rest from reference TRBV2 and TRBJ1-6 gives the full variable domain: EPEVTQTPSHQVTQMGQEVILRCVPISNHLYFYWYRQILGQKVEFLVSFYNNEISEKSEIFDDQFSVERPDGSNFTLKIRSTKLEDSAMYFCASTGGGSPLHFGNGTRLTVT.

The V call is TRBV25-1, the J call TRBJ1-1; maybe TRBD1 (6 bases). Looked up from germline, CDR1 is MGHDK and CDR2 is SYGVNS. The ends were cut back, 4 bases at V and 7 bases at J, with 10 bases in the middle. There are 12 residues in the CDR3. The CDR3 spells CASSVGGIEAFF. The CDR3 DNA is TGTGCCAGCAGTGTGGGGGGCATTGAAGCTTTCTTT.

The chain links TRBV19 to TRBJ2-7; no definite D call. Per the germline V gene, CDR1 is LNHDA and CDR2 is SQIVND (reference sequence). The CDR3 has 13 amino acids. V lost 5 bases, J lost 3 bases, and 11 bases lay in between. CDR3 region: CASSSAENYEQYF. In DNA, the CDR3 is TGTGCCAGTAGTTCGGCCGAAAACTACGAGCAGTACTTC.

V and J are TRBV7-9 and TRBJ2-1, with D perhaps matching TRBD1 (5 bases). The CDR3 consists of 13 residues. The V and J ends lost 5 bases and 4 bases respectively, with 9 bases between them. Germline V lookup: CDR1 SEHNR, CDR2 FQNEAQ (reference sequence). Here the CDR3 reads CASSHTGYNEQFF. CDR3 sequence (DNA): TGTGCCAGCAGCCATACAGGTTACAATGAGCAGTTCTTC.

The genes are TRBV25-1 and TRBJ1-4; unclear D gene. Trimming left V 2 bases short and J 15 bases short, with 10 bases between. This CDR3 contains 11 residues. Germline loops: CDR1 MGHDK, CDR2 SYGVNS. The CDR3 sequence: CASSEGAGVFF. DNA for the CDR3: TGTGCCAGCAGTGAAGGAGCGGGAGTGTTTTTT. The variable domain in full, completed from reference TRBV25-1 and TRBJ1-4, reads EADIYQTPRYLVIGTGKKITLECSQTMGHDKMYWYQQDPGMELHLIHYSYGVNSTEKGDLSSESTVSRIRTEHFPLTLESARPSHTSQYLCASSEGAGVFFGSGTQLSVL.

Turning to this clone: One end of the junction fails to match germline, which may point to a read error. The chain recombines TRBV9 with TRBJ2-7; no clear D gene. The germline V gene has CDR1 SGDLS and CDR2 YYNGEE. This CDR3 has 12 amino acids. The CDR3 DNA follows: TGTGCCAGCAGCGTAGGAATCCCACCGATTCATTTC. This encodes CASSVGIPPIHF.

The V gene is TRBV28, the J gene TRBJ1-2, with D possibly matching TRBD1 (6 bases). Trimming removed 7 bases from V and 3 bases from J, with 18 bases in between. The CDR3 covers 15 residues. Per the germline V gene, CDR1 is MDHEN and CDR2 is SYDVKM. CDR3 loop: CASTKGGLLHYGYTF. The CDR3 DNA is TGTGCCAGCACAAAAGGGGGGCTTTTACACTATGGCTACACCTTC.

The V and J genes are TRBV6-5 and TRBJ2-5, with TRBD2 as a possible D gene (6 bases). The length of the CDR3 is 15 residues. Germline V CDR1 and CDR2: MNHEY, SVGAGI. The V end was cut by 0 bases, the J end by 4 bases, with 12 bases between. Here the CDR3 DNA reads TGTGCCAGCAGTTACTCGAGGCGTAGCGGAGAGACCCAGTACTTC. It specifies CASSYSRRSGETQYF.